Shown below are 31 T cell receptor beta chains from a single sample sequenced in a study of response to subunit inactivated influenza vaccine. Each CDR3 protein is one row after TCRdb ran MiXCR on the RT-PCR reads. The sample contains approximately 700,000 distinct CDR3 sequences, around 14% of which appear only once. The input for sequencing was PBMCs from blood, taken 11 to 12 days after vaccination. Receptors originate from a middle-aged man who received an inactivated influenza vaccine.

The chain combines TRBV5-6 with TRBJ2-3, with D perhaps TRBD2 (7 bases). Germline V gene lookup returns CDR1 SGHDT and CDR2 YYEEEE. The CDR3 totals 17 residues. Trimming took 4 bases from V and 4 from J, leaving 22 bases between them. The CDR3 DNA sequence: TGTGCCAGCAGCCTACGACTAGTTCGGGGGGCCCCAGATACGCAGTATTTT. Translated: CASSLRLVRGAPDTQYF.

As to this clonotype: One end of the junction does not line up with germline, which may come from a read error. The chain couples TRBV13 to TRBJ2-3, with TRBD1 as a possible D gene (5 bases). The germline CDR1 and CDR2 sequences are PRHDT and FYEKMQ (reference sequence). The CDR3 has 14 amino acids. CDR3 DNA: TGTGCCAGCAGCTTATATTGGGGCACAGATATGCAGTATTTT. The encoded protein is CASSLYWGTDMQYF. Together with reference TRBV13 and TRBJ2-3, the CDR3 gives the full variable domain: AAGVIQSPRHLIKEKRETATLKCYPIPRHDTVYWYQQGPGQDPQFLISFYEKMQSDKGSIPDRFSAQQFSDYHSELNMSSLELGDSALYFCASSLYWGTDMQYFGPGTRLTVL.

This chain joins TRBV29-1 and TRBJ2-2; D not resolved. Germline V gene lookup returns CDR1 SQVTM and CDR2 ANQGSEA. CDR3 size: 16 residues. Trimming stripped 6 bases from V and 2 bases from J, with 19 bases between. The CDR3 region is CSVRTSSFPNTGELFF. In DNA form, the CDR3 reads TGCAGCGTCCGTACCTCGTCCTTTCCTAACACCGGGGAGCTGTTTTTT.

This chain joins TRBV6-5 and TRBJ2-5, with a tentative D call TRBD1 (6 bases). This CDR3 region has 13 residues. The V and J ends lost 4 bases and 3 bases respectively, with 9 bases between them. Per germline, CDR1 MNHEY and CDR2 SVGAGI. The CDR3 region has the DNA TGTGCCAGCAGTTCTCCAGGGGAAGAGACCCAGTACTTC. Residues: CASSSPGEETQYF.

This clonotype appeared a few times. V gene TRBV20-1 combines with J gene TRBJ2-4; the match to TRBD1 covers 7 bases. The CDR3 consists of 14 residues. Germline values: CDR1 DFQATT, CDR2 SNEGSKA (reference sequence). With V trimmed by 6 bases and J by 5 bases, 10 bases remained unmatched. The CDR3 sequence is CSARQGLGQNIQYF. The CDR3 DNA reads as TGCAGTGCAAGACAGGGATTGGGCCAAAACATTCAGTACTTC.

This clonotype appeared many times. The rearrangement uses TRBV5-6 and TRBJ2-3; a possible D gene is TRBD2 (5 bases). Between the trimmed V and J ends, which lost 6 bases and 3 bases, there was a span of 8 bases. In germline, CDR1 is SGHDT, CDR2 YYEEEE. This CDR3 spans 12 amino acids. The CDR3 reads CASTSGTDTQYF. CDR3 in DNA: TGTGCCAGCACCTCGGGGACAGATACGCAGTATTTT.

This clonotype was recorded at least ten times. The gene calls are TRBV12-3 or TRBV12-4 and TRBJ2-3; 11 nucleotides align to TRBD2. After removal of 8 bases from V and 4 bases from J, the junction contained 11 bases not matched to a gene. This CDR3 spans 16 amino acids. The chain's CDR3 is CASGSGRAPSADTQYF. In DNA, the CDR3 is TGTGCCAGCGGTAGCGGGAGGGCCCCGTCGGCAGATACGCAGTATTTT.

On this clonotype: The junction differs from germline at one of its ends, possibly a read error. V and J are TRBV7-2 and TRBJ1-1; D gene uncertain. The CDR3 length is 12 residues. Germline CDR1 and CDR2: SGHTA and FQGNSA. The CDR3 sequence is CVSSYTDGEAFF. The CDR3 bases are TGTGTCAGCAGCTACACGGACGGTGAAGCTTTCTTT.

The sample holds a few counts of this clonotype. The V call is TRBV27, the J call TRBJ2-4, with 8 bases identical to TRBD1. This CDR3 has 16 residues. CDR1 is MNHEY, CDR2 SMNVEV, per germline (reference sequence). Losses at the gene ends were 5 bases for V and 9 bases for J; bases not matched to a gene: 15. The CDR3 region is CASSPLQTGAVGIQYF. CDR3 sequence (DNA): TGTGCCAGCAGTCCCCTCCAGACAGGGGCGGTAGGCATTCAGTACTTC.

The chain employs TRBV2 and TRBJ2-5; weak D call: TRBD2 (5 bases). Trimming cost V 7 bases and J 3 bases, with 6 bases left between them. Germline lookup yields CDR1 SNHLY and CDR2 FYNNEI. This CDR3 has 11 residues. CDR3 nucleotide sequence: TGTGCCAGCACCGGGAAAGAGACCCAGTACTTC. This gives the protein CASTGKETQYF.

To note about this clonotype: A junction boundary mismatches the germline segment, possibly from a read error. This sequence joins TRBV20-1 and TRBJ2-1, with D possibly being TRBD2 (6 bases). Germline assignment: CDR1 DFQATT and CDR2 SNEGSKA (reference sequence). The CDR3 spans 16 residues. CDR3 protein: CCARDLRGRYDNEQFF. CDR3 DNA sequence: TGCTGTGCTAGAGATCTTCGGGGGAGGTATGACAATGAGCAGTTCTTC.

This clonotype was recorded a few times. This rearrangement joins TRBV6-1 to TRBJ2-1; D uncertain. Trimming removed 0 bases from V and 5 bases from J, with 17 bases in between. The CDR3 covers 17 residues. Germline V lookup: CDR1 MNHNS, CDR2 SASEGT. The CDR3: CASSEARGTDNHNEQFF. CDR3 nucleotides: TGTGCCAGCAGTGAAGCCCGAGGAACCGACAACCACAATGAGCAGTTCTTC.

This chain links TRBV5-1 with TRBJ2-7, with D perhaps TRBD1 (5 bases). Between the trimmed V and J ends, which lost 0 bases and 4 bases, there was a span of 14 bases. This CDR3 has 15 amino acids. From germline, CDR1 is SGHRS and CDR2 YFSETQ. The CDR3 DNA sequence: TGCGCCAGCAGCTTGGAAGGTGGCAGGGCTTACGAGCAGTACTTC. Protein: CASSLEGGRAYEQYF.

The rearrangement joins TRBV20-1 to TRBJ1-2; D gene unclear. The V end lost 3 bases, the J end lost 3 bases, and 11 bases lay between the germline ends. Germline values: CDR1 DFQATT, CDR2 SNEGSKA (reference sequence). The CDR3 totals 13 residues. CDR3 DNA: TGCAGTGCTAGTTCAGCTACGGACTATGGCTACACCTTC. Translating gives CSASSATDYGYTF.

The genes are TRBV20-1 and TRBJ2-7; D possibly corresponds to TRBD2 (5 bases). Germline CDR1 is DFQATT and CDR2 is SNEGSKA (reference sequence). The CDR3 spans 13 residues. The V gene lost 3 bases and the J gene lost 0 bases, with 9 bases spanning the gap. The CDR3 DNA reads TGCAGTGCTAGCCCCGGACTCTCCTACGAGCAGTACTTC. Encoded protein: CSASPGLSYEQYF.

V usage is TRBV20-1 and J usage is TRBJ2-7; D may be TRBD1 (6 bases). Germline CDR1 is DFQATT and CDR2 is SNEGSKA (reference sequence). The V end lost 3 bases, the J end lost 7 bases, and 19 bases lay between the germline ends. The CDR3 runs to 14 residues. Written as DNA, the CDR3 is TGCAGTGCTAGGTTGACAGGCACCCTCGGAGAGCAGTACTTC. This sequence encodes CSARLTGTLGEQYF.

This sequence joins TRBV11-2 and TRBJ2-1; 11 bases agree with TRBD2. Germline CDR1 reads SGHAT; CDR2 reads FQNNGV. The CDR3 sequence is 17 residues long. V shed 1 base, J shed 8 bases, and the junction held 10 bases outside the gene matches. CDR3 bases: TGTGCCAGCAGCTTAGGTCTTGGTAGCGGGGGGGCACATGAGCAGTTCTTC. Translation: CASSLGLGSGGAHEQFF.

V is TRBV10-3 and J is TRBJ2-1; D not resolved. With 0 bases removed from V and 1 base from J, the gap between germline ends came to 10 bases. Per the germline V gene, CDR1 is ENHRY and CDR2 is SYGVKD. The CDR3 loop spans 16 amino acids. This CDR3 is CAISESTGRSYNEQFF. The CDR3 bases are TGTGCCATCAGTGAGTCGACGGGTCGATCCTACAATGAGCAGTTCTTC.

The chain couples TRBV9 to TRBJ2-5; unclear D gene. The germline V and J ends were trimmed by 0 bases and 0 bases, with 12 bases remaining between them. Germline V gene lookup returns CDR1 SGDLS and CDR2 YYNGEE. The CDR3 consists of 16 residues. Here the CDR3 reads CASSVGSGTYQETQYF. The CDR3, as DNA: TGTGCCAGCAGCGTAGGCTCCGGAACCTACCAAGAGACCCAGTACTTC.

This clonotype appeared a few times. The chain joins TRBV7-9 to TRBJ2-7; D remains unclear. Trimming removed 1 base from V and 0 bases from J, with 7 bases in between. The CDR3 extends over 14 amino acids. Looked up from germline, CDR1 is SEHNR and CDR2 is FQNEAQ (reference sequence). The CDR3 nucleotides are TGTGCCAGCAGCTTAGAAGAAAGCTCCTACGAGCAGTACTTC. Encoded protein: CASSLEESSYEQYF.

This clonotype was seen a few times. The J gene is TRBJ1-2, the V gene TRBV6-5; 9 nucleotides match TRBD1. Germline loops: CDR1 MNHEY, CDR2 SVGAGI. The J segment lost 2 bases and the V segment lost 2 bases, leaving 6 bases of the junction unmatched. This CDR3 has 16 amino acids. The CDR3 region is CASSYADRGTNYGYTF. For the CDR3, the DNA is TGTGCCAGCAGTTACGCGGACAGGGGCACCAACTATGGCTACACCTTC.

The J gene is TRBJ2-1, the V gene TRBV12-3 or TRBV12-4, with 10 bases aligning to TRBD1. V shed 4 bases and J 3 bases; nucleotides not matched to a gene: 12. The CDR3 runs to 18 residues. CDR3 DNA sequence: TGTGCCAGCAGTTCCCCGGTAGGGACAGGGGCCCACTACAATGAGCAGTTCTTC. Amino acid sequence: CASSSPVGTGAHYNEQFF.

This clonotype was detected only a few times. J is TRBJ2-2 and V is TRBV6-5, with 8 nucleotides matching TRBD2. Unmatched junction bases numbered 4, after V lost 0 bases and J lost 7 bases. This CDR3 is built from 15 residues. Germline CDR1 and CDR2: MNHEY and SVGAGI. CDR3 protein: CASSYSIAGHGELFF. The CDR3 nucleotides read TGTGCCAGCAGTTACTCGATAGCGGGGCACGGGGAGCTGTTTTTT.

The V call is TRBV27, the J call TRBJ1-6, with 8 bases that match TRBD1. The CDR3 has 14 amino acids. The V gene's germline CDR1 is MNHEY and CDR2 SMNVEV (reference sequence). V shed 6 bases, J shed 7 bases, and the junction held 5 bases outside the gene matches. The CDR3 reads CASRQTGANSPLHF. CDR3 in DNA: TGTGCCAGCAGGCAGACAGGGGCAAATTCACCCCTCCACTTT.

This clonotype was recorded a few times. The chain employs TRBV10-3 and TRBJ2-1; 9 nucleotides line up with TRBD2. The V gene's germline CDR1 is ENHRY and CDR2 SYGVKD. CDR3 length: 16 residues. Losses at the gene ends were 3 bases for V and 6 bases for J; bases not matched to a gene: 9. The CDR3 DNA is TGTGCCATCAGTGATGTGCGGGGGGGCCGGGGCAATGAGCAGTTCTTC. Its protein is CAISDVRGGRGNEQFF.

This sequence joins TRBV5-6 and TRBJ2-7; D might be TRBD1 (5 bases). CDR1 is SGHDT and CDR2 is YYEEEE in the germline V gene. The ends were cut back, 0 bases at V and 5 bases at J, with 12 bases in the middle. The length of the CDR3 is 14 residues. CDR3 bases: TGTGCCAGCAGCTTGGGACTGGCAGGGCACGAGCAGTACTTC. Translation gives CASSLGLAGHEQYF. Variable domain in full (rest from reference TRBV5-6 and TRBJ2-7): DAGVTQSPTHLIKTRGQQVTLRCSPKSGHDTVSWYQQALGQGPQFIFQYYEEEERQRGNFPDRFSGHQFPNYSSELNVNALLLGDSALYLCASSLGLAGHEQYFGPGTRLTVT.

The chain recombines TRBV10-1 with TRBJ2-7; the match to TRBD1 covers 8 bases. Germline V gene sequence: CDR1 WNHNN, CDR2 SYGVQD (reference sequence). The CDR3 is 13 residues long. Losses at the gene ends were 4 bases for V and 6 bases for J; bases not matched to a gene: 5. CDR3 loop: CASSGSRGREQYF. CDR3 in DNA: TGCGCCAGCAGTGGGTCCAGGGGGCGCGAGCAGTACTTC.

This clonotype occurred many times. The J gene is TRBJ1-2, the V gene TRBV12-3 or TRBV12-4, with a possible D match to TRBD1 (6 bases). Trimming removed 5 bases from V and 4 bases from J, with 17 bases in between. The CDR3 covers 15 residues. The CDR3 loop reads CASSPRRTEIYGYTF. DNA of the CDR3: TGTGCCAGCAGTCCGCGCCGGACAGAAATCTATGGCTACACCTTC.

This chain uses TRBV6-2 or TRBV6-3 with TRBJ2-7, with D possibly being TRBD1 (6 bases). The length of the CDR3 is 14 residues. CDR1 is MNHEY, CDR2 SVGEGT, per germline. The V end was cut by 5 bases, the J end by 3 bases, with 14 bases between. The CDR3 coding sequence is TGTGCCAGCAGTCAACCGGGACACCTCTACGAGCAGTACTTC. Amino acids: CASSQPGHLYEQYF.

A few counts support this clonotype. The V and J genes are TRBV7-9 and TRBJ2-6; D is undetermined. V was shortened by 2 bases and J by 0 bases, with 8 bases between the two germline ends. This CDR3 contains 16 residues. Germline V CDR1 and CDR2: SEHNR, FQNEAQ (reference sequence). The CDR3 spells CASSLNGVSGANVLTF. The CDR3 DNA is TGTGCCAGCAGCTTAAATGGGGTCTCTGGGGCCAACGTCCTGACTTTC.

This clonotype has at least ten counts. The chain links TRBV12-3 or TRBV12-4 to TRBJ2-2; D remains unclear. V was trimmed by 2 bases and J by 1 base, leaving 5 bases between them. The CDR3 contains 14 residues. CDR3 DNA: TGTGCCAGCAGTTTACGAGAGAACACCGGGGAGCTGTTTTTT. Its translation is CASSLRENTGELFF.